This passage covers 3 T cell receptor beta chains from one sample sequenced in a study of cytomegalovirus exposure and HLA in healthy donors. The PCR made use of 60 Vbeta and 13 Jbeta primers. Assay: immunoSEQ multiplex PCR; the TCRdb copy retains only in-frame clones and omits some. The data show approximately 240,000 clones, 77% seen once. The sample was PBMCs. The receptors stem from a woman aged 55-69 years in good health and CMV-seropositive.

This chain uses TRBV5-1 with TRBJ2-1; 9 bases fit TRBD1. Germline-derived CDR1 and CDR2 are SGHRS and YFSETQ. V lost 0 bases, J lost 6 bases, and 7 bases stayed unmatched. The CDR3 has 16 residues. CDR3 in DNA: TGCGCCAGCAGCTTGGTTGGGACAGGGATCGGCAATGAGCAGTTCTTC. Amino acids: CASSLVGTGIGNEQFF.

The V gene is TRBV12-2, the J gene TRBJ2-7; the DNA was not compared with TRBD2, the D call given in the table. TRBV12-2 is a known pseudogene. CDR3 size: 15 residues. The CDR3 protein is CASRSPGLAAREQYF. As DNA, the CDR3 is TGTGCAAGTCGCTCCCCGGGACTAGCGGCTCGGGAGCAGTACTTC.

The chain joins TRBV9 to TRBJ1-2; 11 bases are shared with TRBD1. The V gene end was trimmed by 4 bases and the J gene end by 5 bases; junction bases not matched to a gene: 4. The CDR3 is made up of 14 amino acids. From germline, CDR1 is SGDLS and CDR2 YYNGEE. Written as DNA, the CDR3 is TGTGCCAGCAGCAGGGACAGGGGGGATTATGGCTACACCTTC. This encodes CASSRDRGDYGYTF.